The source of this T cell receptor (beta chain) is a study of blood T cell repertoires in COVID-19. The repertoire was sequenced with immunoSEQ multiplex PCR; TCRdb's copy has only in-frame clones and lacks some. The data contain about 180,000 clones, roughly 88% of them singletons. Living in 25 or so US areas, the participants were between roughly 18 and 89 years of age. Germline trimming cut 5 bases from V and 6 bases from J; bases unmatched to any gene: 10. The CDR3 has 14 amino acids. In germline, CDR1 is MNHEY, CDR2 SMNVEV (reference sequence). The table lists this clone with a count of one. This chain links TRBV27 with TRBJ2-7; 7 bases fit TRBD2. The clonotype comes from a young woman who had recovered from COVID-19. The material sequenced was PBMCs or T cells enriched from blood (not recorded which). The CDR3, as DNA: TGTGCCAGCAGTCTGGGCTCTTGGGGGGGCGAGCAGTACTTC. Translating it yields CASSLGSWGGEQYF.